These 12 T cell receptor beta chains came from one sample sequenced in a study of prognosis after radiotherapy for stage I lung cancer. By two-round multiplex PCR, the TCR beta CDR3 was amplified from genomic DNA. With primers specific to each TRBV and TRBJ gene, the first-round PCR was performed. MiXCR, applied by TCRdb to the multiplex PCR reads, yields one record per CDR3 protein. The sample carries about 27,000 distinct CDR3 sequences, around 32% recorded once. The source was PBMCs, collected before or after stereotactic body radiation therapy (not recorded which). These receptors were collected from a donor of 50 years or more with non-small cell lung cancer.

This clonotype has a handful of counts. J is TRBJ1-1 and V is TRBV12-3 or TRBV12-4; D gene ambiguous. The V gene lost 6 bases and the J gene lost 4 bases, with 12 bases spanning the gap. The CDR3 runs 13 residues. CDR3 loop: CASSLLESTEAFF. The CDR3, as DNA: TGTGCCAGCAGCCTCTTAGAGAGCACTGAAGCTTTCTTT.

Many counts were recorded for this clonotype. V gene TRBV7-2 combines with J gene TRBJ2-7, with 8 bases that match TRBD2. The germline V gene encodes CDR1 SGHTA and CDR2 FQGNSA. Germline trimming cut 0 bases from V and 2 bases from J; bases unmatched to any gene: 3. This CDR3 is built from 15 residues. Written as DNA, the CDR3 is TGTGCCAGCAGCTTAGCGGCGGGAGGTACCTACGAGCAGTACTTC. Its protein is CASSLAAGGTYEQYF.

Note on this clonotype: Possible read error: a much larger clone is one base away. The chain uses TRBV30 and TRBJ2-7, with D uncertain. This CDR3 is built from 14 residues. Trimming took off 0 bases at V and 6 bases at J, with 15 bases between the two ends. CDR1 is GTSNPN and CDR2 is SVGIG in the germline V gene (reference sequence). CDR3 nucleotides: TGTGCCTGGAGTGTAGGGAATCCGGTTGCCGAGCAGTACTTC. Translation: CAWSVGNPVAEQYF.

The V and J genes are TRBV7-9 and TRBJ2-3, with 8 nucleotides matching TRBD1. The CDR3 is 15 amino acids. After removal of 6 bases from V and 8 bases from J, the junction contained 13 bases not matched to a gene. Germline assignment: CDR1 SEHNR and CDR2 FQNEAQ (reference sequence). The CDR3 reads CASRPQGAPGGTQYF. The CDR3 DNA reads TGTGCCAGCAGACCTCAGGGGGCTCCAGGAGGTACGCAGTATTTT.

As to this clonotype: A far larger clone is one nucleotide away, so this likely arose from a read error. The CDR3 DNA reads TGTGCCAGCAGTTACCTCACGGCGCCGTTCAATCAGCCCCATCATTTT. Its translation: CASSYLTAPFNQPHHF. This chain links TRBV6-1 with TRBJ1-5; D is unclear. CDR3 size: 16 residues. In germline, CDR1 is MNHNS, CDR2 SASEGT.

About this clonotype: The likely explanation is a read error, given a far larger clone one base away. The rearrangement links TRBV6-9 to TRBJ2-7; D may be TRBD1 (6 bases). Per germline, CDR1 MNHGY and CDR2 SVAAGI. This CDR3 comprises 13 residues. In nucleotides, the CDR3 is TGTGACAGCAGTTACGTCAGGGGACGGGAGCAGTACTTC. It is translated as CDSSYVRGREQYF.

In this sample, this clonotype turned up many times. The chain combines TRBV2 with TRBJ2-7; 7 bases are shared with TRBD1. From germline, CDR1 is SNHLY and CDR2 FYNNEI. CDR3 length: 16 residues. J was trimmed by 0 bases and V by 3 bases; bases with no gene match: 8. This CDR3 reads CASSERWTGLSYEQYF. The CDR3 DNA reads TGTGCCAGCAGTGAGCGTTGGACAGGCCTCTCCTACGAGCAGTACTTC.

This clonotype was detected ten times or more. A single base is all that separates this from a far larger clone, so a read error is likely. CDR3 in amino acids: CASSPPSGDYEQFF. The CDR3 DNA follows: TGTGCCAGCAGCCCTCCTAGCGGAGACTACGAGCAGTTCTTC. The gene calls are TRBV7-9 and TRBJ2-1; TRBD2 aligns across 7 bases. V shed 5 bases and J 10 bases; nucleotides not matched to a gene: 11. Germline V gene lookup returns CDR1 SEHNR and CDR2 FQNEAQ (reference sequence). The CDR3 spans 14 residues.

On this clonotype: A read error is possible here, since a much larger clone lies one base away. This chain links TRBV5-1 with TRBJ1-4, with TRBD1 as a possible D gene (5 bases). The CDR3 runs 14 residues. Germline CDR1 reads SGHRS; CDR2 reads YFSETQ. Trimming removed 8 bases at V and 3 bases at J, with 14 bases between. CDR3 loop: CASSRESSNEKLFF. For the CDR3, the DNA is TGCGCCAGTTCCAGGGAAAGCTCTAATGAAAAACTGTTTTTT.

This clonotype showed up many times. The chain has TRBV28 and TRBJ1-4; D gene uncertain. V was trimmed by 3 bases and J by 1 base, leaving 9 bases between them. The CDR3 is made up of 15 amino acids. Germline CDR1 MDHEN, CDR2 SYDVKM. CDR3: CASSFLAETNEKLFF. In DNA, the CDR3 is TGTGCCAGCAGTTTTCTCGCAGAAACTAATGAAAAACTGTTTTTT.

This clonotype was found many times. V and J are TRBV2 and TRBJ2-3, with 8 bases that match TRBD2. The CDR3 consists of 14 residues. The junction had 7 bases not matched to a gene; V was cut back by 6 bases and J by 5 bases. Germline V gene sequence: CDR1 SNHLY, CDR2 FYNNEI. The DNA of the CDR3 is TGTGCCAGCAGGCCCGGGGGGGACCGAGATACGCAGTATTTT. It codes for CASRPGGDRDTQYF.

With respect to this clonotype: The junction does not match germline at one end; this may be a read error. The chain employs TRBV5-4 and TRBJ2-6; D is possibly TRBD1 (5 bases). Looked up from germline, CDR1 is SGHNT and CDR2 is YYREEE (reference sequence). This CDR3 has 15 amino acids. CDR3 in amino acids: CARSSPGNGANVLTF. CDR3 in DNA: TGTGCCAGAAGCTCCCCAGGGAACGGGGCCAACGTCCTGACTTTC.